This TCR beta chain was documented in a study of T cell changes during pregnancy in multiple sclerosis. TCRdb's table, derived via immunoSEQ multiplex PCR, lists solely in-frame clones and lacks some. The sample records more than 85,000 clones, almost 95% being singletons. The V end was cut by 4 bases, the J end by 2 bases, with 12 bases between. The CDR3 is made up of 14 amino acids. Germline CDR1 SGHDT, CDR2 YYEEEE. The material sequenced was peripheral blood, taken before pregnancy. This TCR was recovered from a female donor with multiple sclerosis, enrolled in a pregnancy study. This chain connects TRBV5-6 to TRBJ1-2; maybe TRBD1 (5 bases). The CDR3 sequence: CASSRWGENYGYTF. The CDR3 nucleotides read TGTGCCAGCAGCCGGTGGGGGGAAAACTATGGCTACACCTTC.